The table lists the clone carrying this T cell receptor beta chain with a few counts. This sample stems from a study of blood T cells in healthy people across ages. Next came a second PCR, run for about 6 to 12 cycles, which used a sample-barcoded 5' primer along with a J-beta primer mix. MiXCR was run by TCRdb on the 5' RACE reads, yielding one entry per CDR3 protein. This table has about 1.6 million distinct CDR3 sequences, 30% to 35% appearing once. Deletions cut 5 bases from V and 3 bases from J, with 14 bases between. CDR1 and CDR2 (germline): SEHNR, FQNEAQ (reference sequence). The CDR3 runs 16 residues.

The specimen was blood. The chain employs TRBV7-9 and TRBJ1-6; D possibly corresponds to TRBD1 (5 bases). The receptor was derived from a woman in her twenties or thirties in good health. The CDR3 sequence is CASSAGLSVYNSPLHF. The DNA of the CDR3 is TGTGCCAGCAGCGCGGGACTTTCCGTCTATAATTCACCCCTCCACTTT.